This T cell receptor beta chain was retrieved from a study of blood T cell repertoires in COVID-19. Study at large: Some COVID-19 samples were acute and others convalescent; all came from the United States, Italy and Spain. Sample material is recorded as cDNA or gDNA derived from T cells, B-cell-depleted T cells, or PBMCs.

CDR3 length equals 13 residues. Germline CDR1 reads MGHRA; CDR2 reads YSYEKL. The V gene end was trimmed by 6 bases and the J gene end by 7 bases; junction bases not matched to a gene: 4. Sequencing used immunoSEQ multiplex PCR; TCRdb keeps in-frame clones, though not all of them. Counted here are around 140,000 clones, roughly 80% occurring once; the ten biggest clones make up 3% to 4.5%. The sequence derives from a man between 70 and 80 years old who had recovered from COVID-19. The genes are TRBV4-1 and TRBJ2-1; 9 positions match TRBD2. Sequencing was done on a sample of peripheral blood. The CDR3: CASRGGRANEQFF. CDR3 DNA sequence: TGCGCCAGCAGGGGCGGGAGGGCGAATGAGCAGTTCTTC.